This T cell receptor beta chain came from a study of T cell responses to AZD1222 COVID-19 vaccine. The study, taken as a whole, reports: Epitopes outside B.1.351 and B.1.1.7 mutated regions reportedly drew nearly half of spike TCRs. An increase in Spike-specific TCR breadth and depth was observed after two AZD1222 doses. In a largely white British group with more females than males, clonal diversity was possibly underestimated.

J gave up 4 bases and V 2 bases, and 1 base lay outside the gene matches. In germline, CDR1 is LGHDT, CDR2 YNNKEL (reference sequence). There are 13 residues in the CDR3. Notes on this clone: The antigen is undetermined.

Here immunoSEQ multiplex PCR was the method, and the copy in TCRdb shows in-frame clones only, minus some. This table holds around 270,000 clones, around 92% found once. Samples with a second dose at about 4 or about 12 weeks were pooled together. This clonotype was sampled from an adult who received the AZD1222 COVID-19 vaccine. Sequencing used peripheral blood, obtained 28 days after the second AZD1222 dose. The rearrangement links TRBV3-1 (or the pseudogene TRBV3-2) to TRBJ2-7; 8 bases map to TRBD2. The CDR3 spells CASSQRGGYEQYF. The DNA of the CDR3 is TGTGCCAGCAGCCAACGGGGGGGTTACGAGCAGTACTTC.